This TCR beta chain appears in the sequencing data of a study of T cell responses to AZD1222 COVID-19 vaccine. About the study: Researchers grouped second doses given at about 4 or about 12 weeks into one pool. Findings and limits, study-wide: Females outnumbered males among donors, who were mostly white British; clonal diversity was possibly underestimated.

As regards this clone: The antigen is unknown.

This CDR3 spans 15 amino acids. Germline CDR1 is SNHLY and CDR2 is FYNNEI. After removal of 4 bases from V and 6 bases from J, the junction contained 9 bases not matched to a gene. The assay was immunoSEQ multiplex PCR, and TCRdb's table has in-frame clones only and misses some. The sample yields roughly 190,000 clones, approximately 95% seen once. This chain joins TRBV2 and TRBJ1-5, with 7 bases aligning to TRBD1. The sequencing used peripheral blood, collected on day 0 of AZD1222 vaccination. The receptor was isolated from an adult in good health. The CDR3 protein is CASSAEGAKGQPQHF. The CDR3 bases are TGTGCCAGCAGTGCTGAGGGGGCAAAAGGTCAGCCCCAGCATTTT.